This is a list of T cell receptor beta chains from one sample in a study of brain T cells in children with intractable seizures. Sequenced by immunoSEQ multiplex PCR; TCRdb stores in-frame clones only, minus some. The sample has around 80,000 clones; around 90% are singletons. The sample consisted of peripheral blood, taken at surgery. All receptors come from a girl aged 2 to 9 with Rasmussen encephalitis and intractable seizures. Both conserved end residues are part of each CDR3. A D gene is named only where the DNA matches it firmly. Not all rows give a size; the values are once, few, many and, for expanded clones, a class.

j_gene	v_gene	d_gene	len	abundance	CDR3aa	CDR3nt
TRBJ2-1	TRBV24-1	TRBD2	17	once	CATSGSSAGRTYNEQFF	TGTGCCACCAGTGGGTCCTCAGCGGGACGGACCTACAATGAGCAGTTCTTC
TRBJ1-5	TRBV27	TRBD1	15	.	CASSAGTGLNQPQHF	TGTGCCAGCAGTGCCGGGACAGGACTCAATCAGCCCCAGCATTTT
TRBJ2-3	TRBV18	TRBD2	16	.	CASSPAGLAGGDTQYF	TGTGCCAGCTCACCCGCAGGACTAGCGGGGGGAGATACGCAGTATTTT
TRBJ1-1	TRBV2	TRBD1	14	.	CASRGQTRRTEAFF	TGTGCCAGCAGGGGACAGACAAGACGGACTGAAGCTTTCTTT
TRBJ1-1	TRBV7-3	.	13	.	CASSSGDNTEAFF	TGTGCCAGCAGCTCCGGGGACAACACTGAAGCTTTCTTT
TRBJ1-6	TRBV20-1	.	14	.	CSASLGLFWSPLHF	TGCAGTGCTAGTCTAGGTTTATTTTGGTCACCCCTCCACTTT
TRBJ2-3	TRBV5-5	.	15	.	CASSLDRVWPDTQYF	TGTGCCAGCAGCTTGGACAGGGTTTGGCCAGATACGCAGTATTTT
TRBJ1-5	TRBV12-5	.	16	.	CASGPYRDSGNQPQHF	TGTGCTAGTGGCCCCTACAGAGATTCAGGCAATCAGCCCCAGCATTTT
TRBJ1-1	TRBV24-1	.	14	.	CATRSGDPNTEAFF	TGTGCCACCAGGTCGGGAGATCCGAACACTGAAGCTTTCTTT
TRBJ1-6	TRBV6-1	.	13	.	CASSELGVRDGHF	TGTGCCAGCAGTGAACTAGGGGTGCGGGACGGCCACTTT
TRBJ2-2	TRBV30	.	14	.	CAWSGQWNTGELFF	TGTGCCTGGAGCGGGCAGTGGAACACCGGGGAGCTGTTTTTT
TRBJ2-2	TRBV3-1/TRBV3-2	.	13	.	CASSQSEVGELFF	TGTGCCAGCAGCCAATCGGAAGTCGGGGAGCTGTTTTTT
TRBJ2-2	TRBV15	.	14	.	CATKEGEEPGELFF	TGTGCCACCAAGGAGGGGGAAGAGCCCGGGGAGCTGTTTTTT
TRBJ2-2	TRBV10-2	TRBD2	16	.	CASSPLAGGNTGELFF	TGCGCCAGCAGTCCCCTAGCGGGGGGTAACACCGGGGAGCTGTTTTTT
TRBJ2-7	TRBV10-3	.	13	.	CAISENKIGGQYF	TGTGCCATCAGTGAAAACAAGATTGGTGGGCAGTACTTC
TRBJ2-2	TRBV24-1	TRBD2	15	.	CATSERRETTGELFF	TGTGCCACCAGTGAACGGCGGGAGACCACCGGGGAGCTGTTTTTT
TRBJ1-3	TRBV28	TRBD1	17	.	CASHSTGAIFSGNTIYF	TGTGCCAGCCATTCCACAGGGGCCATATTCTCTGGAAACACCATATATTTT
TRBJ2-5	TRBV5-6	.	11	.	CASSVEETQYF	TGTGCCAGCAGCGTAGAAGAGACCCAGTACTTC
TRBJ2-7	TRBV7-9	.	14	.	CASSPKPPLYEQYF	TGTGCCAGCAGCCCCAAGCCTCCCCTCTACGAGCAGTACTTC
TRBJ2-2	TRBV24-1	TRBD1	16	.	CATANRGRLDTGELFF	TGTGCCACCGCAAACAGGGGGCGCTTGGACACCGGGGAGCTGTTTTTT
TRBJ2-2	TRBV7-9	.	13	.	CASRQEGSGELFF	TGTGCCAGCCGACAGGAAGGGTCCGGGGAGCTGTTTTTT
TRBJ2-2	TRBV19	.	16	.	CASSTNGARRTGELFF	TGTGCCAGTAGTACCAATGGAGCTCGCCGCACCGGGGAGCTGTTTTTT
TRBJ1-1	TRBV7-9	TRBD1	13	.	CASSLYRDSEAFF	TGTGCCAGCAGCTTATACCGGGACAGTGAAGCTTTCTTT
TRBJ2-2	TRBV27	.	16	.	CASSLSWALDSGELFF	TGTGCCAGCAGTTTATCGTGGGCTTTGGACTCCGGGGAGCTGTTTTTT
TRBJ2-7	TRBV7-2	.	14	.	CASSLVGKGYEQYF	TGTGCCAGCAGCTTGGTCGGGAAAGGGTACGAGCAGTACTTC
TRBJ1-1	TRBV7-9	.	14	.	CASSLEQGNTEAFF	TGTGCCAGCAGCTTAGAACAGGGGAACACTGAAGCTTTCTTT
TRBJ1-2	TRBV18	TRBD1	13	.	CASPTGDFYGYTF	TGTGCCAGCCCGACAGGGGACTTCTATGGCTACACCTTC
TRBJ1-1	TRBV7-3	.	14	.	CASSPLGMNTEAFF	TGTGCCAGCAGCCCTTTGGGCATGAACACTGAAGCTTTCTTT
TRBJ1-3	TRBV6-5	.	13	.	CASYSVSGNTIYF	TGTGCCAGCTACTCCGTCTCTGGAAACACCATATATTTT
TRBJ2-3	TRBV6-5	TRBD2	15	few	CASSTLETSGDTQYF	TGTGCCAGCAGTACACTCGAGACTAGCGGAGATACGCAGTATTTT
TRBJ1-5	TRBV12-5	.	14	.	CASGPDGSNQPQHF	TGTGCTAGTGGTCCCGACGGTAGCAATCAGCCCCAGCATTTT
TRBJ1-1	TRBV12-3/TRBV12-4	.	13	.	CASTVQGNTEAFF	TGTGCCAGCACCGTACAGGGCAACACTGAAGCTTTCTTT
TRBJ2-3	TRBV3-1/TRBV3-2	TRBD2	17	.	CASSQHTLAGFTDTQYF	TGTGCCAGCAGCCAACATACACTAGCGGGATTCACAGATACGCAGTATTTT
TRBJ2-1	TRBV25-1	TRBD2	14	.	CASRPSGNWNEQFF	TGTGCCAGCCGGCCTAGCGGGAATTGGAATGAGCAGTTCTTC
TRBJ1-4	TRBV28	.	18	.	CASSLFRDSFTTNEKLFF	TGTGCCAGCAGTTTATTCCGAGACAGTTTTACAACTAATGAAAAACTGTTTTTT
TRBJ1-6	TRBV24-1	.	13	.	CATSDFRDSPLHF	TGTGCCACCAGTGATTTCCGGGACTCCCCCCTCCACTTT
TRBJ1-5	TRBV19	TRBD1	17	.	CASSIGAGGLSNQPQHF	TGTGCCAGTAGTATAGGGGCAGGGGGCTTAAGCAATCAGCCCCAGCATTTT
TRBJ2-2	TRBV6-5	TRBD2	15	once	CAGLRGTSGTGELFF	TGTGCCGGGTTAAGGGGGACTAGCGGGACCGGGGAGCTGTTTTTT
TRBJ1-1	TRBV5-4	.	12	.	CASSLAQGQAFF	TGTGCCAGCAGCTTGGCACAGGGACAAGCTTTCTTT
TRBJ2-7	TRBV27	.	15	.	CASSSNRDPSYEQYF	TGTGCCAGCAGTTCAAACCGGGACCCTTCCTACGAGCAGTACTTC
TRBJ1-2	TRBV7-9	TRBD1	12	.	CASSTGTEGYTF	TGTGCCAGCAGCACCGGGACAGAGGGCTACACCTTC
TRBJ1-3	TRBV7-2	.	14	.	CASSLGGSGNTIYF	TGTGCCAGCAGCTTAGGCGGCTCTGGAAACACCATATATTTT
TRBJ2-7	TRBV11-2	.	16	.	CASSLDYRVATYEQYF	TGTGCCAGCAGCTTAGATTACAGGGTTGCCACCTACGAGCAGTACTTC
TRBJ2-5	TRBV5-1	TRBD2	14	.	CASSSSGRAETQYF	TGCGCCAGCAGCTCTAGCGGGAGGGCAGAGACCCAGTACTTC
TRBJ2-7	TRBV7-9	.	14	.	CASSLIAVSYEQYF	TGTGCCAGCAGCTTAATAGCAGTCTCCTACGAGCAGTACTTC
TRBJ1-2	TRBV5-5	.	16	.	CASTLRFTLLNYGYTF	TGTGCCAGCACCCTTAGGTTTACACTCCTCAACTATGGCTACACCTTC
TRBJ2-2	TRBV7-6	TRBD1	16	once	CASSFSDRGRTGELFF	TGTGCCAGCAGCTTCTCGGACAGGGGGCGGACCGGGGAGCTGTTTTTT
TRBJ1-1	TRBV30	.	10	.	CAWGRTEAFF	TGTGCCTGGGGCCGGACTGAAGCTTTCTTT
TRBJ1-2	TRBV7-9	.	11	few	CASSPSDGYTF	TGTGCCAGCAGCCCCTCAGATGGCTACACCTTC
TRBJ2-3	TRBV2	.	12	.	CASSTVPDTQYF	TGTGCCAGCAGTACGGTCCCCGATACGCAGTATTTT
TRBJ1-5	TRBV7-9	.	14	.	CASSVDSFSQPQHF	TGTGCCAGCAGCGTAGACAGTTTCTCCCAGCCCCAGCATTTT
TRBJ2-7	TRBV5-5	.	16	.	CASSFLRVYRAYEQYF	TGTGCCAGCAGCTTTCTCCGGGTGTATAGGGCCTACGAGCAGTACTTC